The next 8 T cell receptor beta chains were all read from a single sample in a study of glioma-infiltrating T cells after dendritic cell vaccination. This table comes from immunoSEQ multiplex PCR, and its TCRdb copy is limited to in-frame clones, with some not included. The sample carries over 55,000 clones, around 81% recorded once. This sample comprised blood, obtained before dendritic cell vaccination. The receptors were sampled from a human donor with glioblastoma.

The chain joins TRBV11-1 to TRBJ2-1; D is perhaps TRBD1 (5 bases). CDR1 is SGHAT and CDR2 is FQDESV in the germline V gene (reference sequence). This CDR3 is built from 12 residues. V was clipped by 6 bases and J by 9 bases, with 12 bases between them. CDR3 loop: CASRGESPEQFF. The CDR3 coding sequence is TGTGCCAGCAGAGGGGAAAGTCCTGAGCAGTTCTTC.

The J gene is TRBJ2-3, the V gene TRBV12-5; maybe TRBD2 (5 bases). The germline gives CDR1 LGHNT, CDR2 FRNRAP. This CDR3 has 18 residues. With 3 bases removed from V and 4 bases from J, the gap between germline ends came to 23 bases. The CDR3 DNA reads TGTGCTAGTGGTTTCGTGACGGAGGCCACAATCAGTTCAGATACGCAGTATTTT. Its translation is CASGFVTEATISSDTQYF.

The chain recombines TRBV19 with TRBJ2-2, with TRBD2 identical over 7 bases. J was trimmed by 4 bases and V by 5 bases; bases with no gene match: 13. Germline V gives CDR1 LNHDA, CDR2 SQIVND (reference sequence). This CDR3 is 17 amino acids long. The CDR3 loop reads CASSPRWSGVSTGELFF. The CDR3 nucleotides read TGTGCCAGTAGTCCCCGATGGAGCGGGGTCAGCACCGGGGAGCTGTTTTTT. Full variable domain (rest looked up from reference TRBV19 and TRBJ2-2): DGGITQSPKYLFRKEGQNVTLSCEQNLNHDAMYWYRQDPGQGLRLIYYSQIVNDFQKGDIAEGYSVSREKKESFPLTVTSAQKNPTAFYLCASSPRWSGVSTGELFFGEGSRLTVL.

In this sample, this clone turned up a few times. The rearrangement joins TRBV5-6 to TRBJ1-2; TRBD1 matches 8 bases. CDR1 and CDR2 from the germline V gene are SGHDT and YYEEEE. J gave up 4 bases and V 4 bases, and 12 bases lay outside the gene matches. The CDR3 sequence is 16 residues long. CDR3 coding DNA: TGTGCCAGCAGCACACTATTCGGACAGGGCTTCTATGGCTACACCTTC. Translated, it gives CASSTLFGQGFYGYTF.

The chain is built from TRBV5-1 and TRBJ2-7; 7 nucleotides match TRBD1. There are 13 residues in the CDR3. J was trimmed by 2 bases and V by 4 bases; bases with no gene match: 3. Per germline, CDR1 SGHRS and CDR2 YFSETQ. Here the CDR3 DNA reads TGCGCCAGCAGCGTAACAGGGGCCTACGAGCAGTACTTC. It translates to CASSVTGAYEQYF.

This clone was counted once. In DNA, the CDR3 is TGTGCCAGCAGCTTAGTTCCGCAGGGGAATTCACCCCTCCACTTT. The encoded protein is CASSLVPQGNSPLHF. The chain is built from TRBV7-9 and TRBJ1-6, with a tentative D call TRBD1 (6 bases). This CDR3 is built from 15 residues. The germline V gene has CDR1 SEHNR and CDR2 FQNEAQ (reference sequence). Trimming pared 1 base from V and 7 bases from J, leaving 11 bases between.

The chain recombines TRBV2 with TRBJ2-1, with a possible D match to TRBD1 (7 bases). The CDR3 has 13 amino acids. V was clipped by 11 bases and J by 5 bases, with 16 bases between them. Germline CDR1 SNHLY, CDR2 FYNNEI. The CDR3 sequence is CACAGGLNNEQFF. CDR3 DNA: TGTGCCTGCGCAGGGGGGCTAAACAATGAGCAGTTCTTC. The entire variable domain, with the rest obtained from reference TRBV2 and TRBJ2-1, is as follows: EPEVTQTPSHQVTQMGQEVILRCVPISNHLYFYWYRQILGQKVEFLVSFYNNEISEKSEIFDDQFSVERPDGSNFTLKIRSTKLEDSAMYFCACAGGLNNEQFFGPGTRLTVL.

The chain links TRBV18 to TRBJ2-1; the match to TRBD1 covers 8 bases. Trimming took 2 bases from V and 0 from J; bases not matched to a gene: 6. Germline V gives CDR1 KGHSH, CDR2 LQKENI. CDR3 length equals 17 residues. Written as DNA, the CDR3 is TGTGCCAGCTCACCAGGCTTTGGGACAGGCTCCTACAATGAGCAGTTCTTC. Amino acids: CASSPGFGTGSYNEQFF.